The clone carrying this T cell receptor beta chain was detected ten times or more. Its specificity is unknown. PBMCs were obtained from about 9.4 ml of fresh peripheral blood. Amplified TCR beta CDR3 regions were obtained using RNA transcripts as template. First-round RT-PCR employed HTBI primers, with a second-round multiplex PCR after it. TCRdb itself ran the multiplex PCR reads through MiXCR, one entry per CDR3 protein. The data hold approximately 410,000 distinct CDR3 sequences, with less than 20% observed a single time. These data come from a study of Graves' ophthalmopathy and Graves' hyperthyroidism. Broader study findings: Blood was where most expanded thyroid clonotypes above 0.001 frequency also turned up.

The CDR3 loop spans 14 amino acids. The V end was cut by 5 bases, the J end by 4 bases, with 14 bases between. The germline V gene has CDR1 SGHAT and CDR2 FQNNGV. This receptor was obtained from a woman under 30 with stable Graves' hyperthyroidism. The rearrangement joins TRBV11-2 to TRBJ1-2; D is perhaps TRBD1 (5 bases). Material for sequencing was peripheral blood. The CDR3 reads CASSPQGNAYGYTF. The CDR3 DNA sequence: TGTGCCAGCAGCCCTCAGGGCAACGCCTATGGCTACACCTTC. The variable domain in full, completed from reference TRBV11-2 and TRBJ1-2, reads EAGVAQSPRYKIIEKRQSVAFWCNPISGHATLYWYQQILGQGPKLLIQFQNNGVVDDSQLPKDRFSAERLKGVDSTLKIQPAKLEDSAVYLCASSPQGNAYGYTFGSGTRLTVV.